Here is one T cell receptor (beta chain) with its context. The table lists this clonotype with many counts. It has no known antigen specificity. No qualities accompany the bases; no much larger clone lies one base away. Receptor libraries were prepared by multiplex PCR. Reads for this sample came from an Illumina HiSeq 4000. CDR3 regions were amplified by Arm-PCR with iRepertoire HTBI primers to construct TCR beta libraries. Before sequencing, the PCR products went through gel purification. In the source study's methods: Gene usage analysis of CDR3 amino acid clonotypes relied on the approximately 60 TRBV and 15 or so TRBJ segments identified across samples. Filtered high-quality paired reads were merged into contigs using COPE and FqMerger. BLAST was used to align contigs to IMGT TRBV, TRBD and TRBJ reference genes, and CDR3 was defined according to IMGT. Any clonotype with a frequency above 0.1% was counted as a highly expanded clone. Repertoire diversity was measured by Shannon entropy, and V-J evenness by the Gini coefficient. Clonotypes shared by more than one individual were considered public. TCRdb itself trimmed the public reads at Q25 with fastp, ran MiXCR and retained productive beta chains. Each CDR3 protein appears once, grouped with its most common genes and DNA. These V and J calls are TCRdb output, not the study's own analysis. Here the sample has approximately 470,000 distinct CDR3 sequences; about 17% occur a single time. More than 9% of the sample is in the top ten clones.

This specimen comes from a study of regulatory T cells in long-lasting Graves disease (dated by TCRdb to the early 2020s). Regarding the study in general: Antithyroid drugs had been taken for less than 3 months by newly diagnosed Graves' disease patients. This study used TCR sequencing and RNA sequencing of peripheral blood to compare persistent Graves' disease patients against newly diagnosed Graves' disease patients. The study was registered as a clinical trial and conducted in China. A total of about 35 samples underwent TCR sequencing, from 13 patients with persistent Graves' disease and 20 or so patients with newly diagnosed Graves' disease. What the research found in general, with its limitations: Patients with persistent disease shared more public clonotypes (under 3,000) than newly diagnosed patients did (approximately 990). TRBV28, TRBJ1-2 and TRBJ2-5 were preferentially used in persistent disease, while TRBV20-1 and TRBJ2-1 were favored in newly diagnosed disease. Because the primary lesion, thyroid tissue, could not be accessed, the study looked at peripheral blood alone. As a limitation, the authors acknowledged that the small sample size may reduce accuracy. Compared with newly diagnosed patients, persistent Graves' disease patients had lower TCR Shannon entropy and fewer highly expanded clones, which suggests clonal expansion. Only the TCR beta chain was sequenced and analyzed.

This specimen's time point label, interpreted: newly diagnosed GD, antithyroid drugs for less than 3 months. RNA was extracted from PBMCs in TRIzol for both TCR sequencing and RNA sequencing. The diagnosis of Graves' disease followed American Thyroid Association guidelines. Patients for the study were recruited at an endocrinology department in Xi'an, China. Each patient gave approximately 8.8 milliliters of peripheral blood, collected in an EDTA anticoagulant tube. Ficoll Paque Plus density gradient separation was used to isolate PBMCs, and no additional T cell sorting was done. RNA quality was checked with an Agilent 2100 Bioanalyzer and agarose gel, and concentration with a NanoDrop 2000. The CDR3 runs 15 amino acids, cysteine and phenylalanine included. The entry retains the CDR3 DNA only, 45 bases that are in frame from base 1. The germline V end is reduced by 3 bases and the J end by 7 bases; junction bases left unmatched: 5. CDR1 and CDR2 are drawn from the germline V gene: SGHRS, YFSETQ.

These data also featured in a second study, about T cells in Graves' hyperthyroidism and ophthalmopathy. The second paper states: Stable Graves' hyperthyroidism was defined as no progression to ophthalmopathy during 18 months of follow-up. Hyperthyroidism patients were aged 18 to 65 years and newly diagnosed, with disease duration of less than 2 months. Patients with uncontrolled infections, other autoimmune diseases, pregnancy or lactation were excluded. Diagnoses were based on clinical symptoms, serum thyroxine and TRAb, thyroid ultrasound and orbital computed tomography. A first-round RT-PCR of the TCR CDR3 used the HTBI primer set with the Qiagen OneStep RT-PCR kit. Most expanded thyroid clonotypes (frequency above 0.001) were also detected in blood, suggesting blood repertoires may reflect thyroid immune responses. Ophthalmopathy was separated from stable hyperthyroidism by a 13 V-J signature model, with over 85% sensitivity and roughly 81% specificity obtained in cross-validation and 80%/75% obtained in testing. In validation, progression to ophthalmopathy was predicted by the model with 55% to 71% sensitivity and just over 72% specificity, a median of 6.5 months before onset. A discovery cohort of approximately 97 patients, about 44 with Graves' ophthalmopathy and about 60 with stable Graves' hyperthyroidism, was used to find distinguishing TCR V-J signatures. Prospective prediction of ophthalmopathy was tested in an independent validation cohort consisting of some 18 hyperthyroidism patients and some 15 patients who later progressed to ophthalmopathy. The 100 or so discovery patients were randomly split 7:3 into training and test sets. Thyroid tissue and blood T-cell repertoires from six Graves' hyperthyroidism patients were also compared in the study. Following sampling, methimazole starting at 30 mg daily was given to hyperthyroidism patients, and high-dose intravenous methylprednisolone was given to ophthalmopathy patients. Libraries were constructed in a second round of multiplex PCR, after which size selection and purification were carried out. The libraries were sequenced on an Illumina HiSeq2000 using paired-end 100 bp reads. SOAPnuke was used to process the raw data, throwing out any read that contained adapters or uncalled bases, had a mean Phred below 15, or lacked an exact constant-primer or identifier match. COPE v1.2.5 was used to merge high-quality paired reads, and clonotypes were defined as unique nucleotide sequences. MiTCR v1.1 was used to align the clonotypes against IMGT TRBV, TRBD and TRBJ reference segments. The analysis included only V-J combinations with a frequency above 0.0001, which together covered 99% to 99.2% of the repertoires. The TCS score was defined as F50 (clonal expansion) divided by E x V (chaos), with BLOSUM62-based TCRdist calculated between CDR3 peptides within each V-J. Welch's t-statistics and random forest reduced roughly 540 V-J features to 10 to 15, which were used in a naive Bayes classifier (R e1071). Sample size was not statistically predetermined, and blinding of investigators to group allocation was not performed. The paper reports TCR Vbeta CDR3 sequencing of approximately 140 peripheral blood samples: 43 ophthalmopathy, roughly 80 hyperthyroidism and about 17 progressor patients.

Here the chain combines TRBV5-1 and TRBJ1-6; TRBD1 aligns with 9 central bases. Sequencing was performed on peripheral blood mononuclear cells (PBMCs), taken at new diagnosis, from a patient treated with antithyroid drugs. This TCR derives from a man between 35 and 55 years old with Graves disease. Donor details come from another sample of the same person, matched by shared clones. The CDR3 loop reads CASSSGQGGNSPLHF. The base sequence is TGCGCCAGCAGCTCGGGACAGGGCGGCAATTCACCCCTCCACTTT.